The source of this TCR beta chain is a study of cytomegalovirus exposure and HLA in healthy donors. TCRdb's table, derived via immunoSEQ multiplex PCR, lists solely in-frame clones and lacks some. The table has 120,000 or so clones, around 86% seen once; the top ten hold approximately 2%. CDR1 and CDR2 from the germline V gene are SNHLY and FYNNEI. The CDR3 loop spans 15 amino acids. Trimming shortened V by 7 bases and J by 0 bases, and 15 bases separated the two germline ends. The sample holds one count of this clone. The sample was PBMCs. This sequence originates from a woman aged 18 to 35 in good health and CMV-seronegative. V usage is TRBV2 and J usage is TRBJ1-1; no definite D call. In DNA, the CDR3 is TGTGCCAGCACACAATTCAGTGTCATGAACACTGAAGCTTTCTTT. Amino acid sequence: CASTQFSVMNTEAFF. Full variable domain (rest looked up from reference TRBV2 and TRBJ1-1): EPEVTQTPSHQVTQMGQEVILRCVPISNHLYFYWYRQILGQKVEFLVSFYNNEISEKSEIFDDQFSVERPDGSNFTLKIRSTKLEDSAMYFCASTQFSVMNTEAFFGQGTRLTVV.